This passage covers 31 T cell receptor beta chains from one sample sequenced in a study of T-cell memory formation after mild COVID-19. Using its own MiXCR run on the 5' RACE reads, TCRdb lists one record per CDR3 protein. The sample includes around 340,000 distinct CDR3 sequences, 20% to 25% of them seen just once. What was sequenced was PBMCs or a T cell subset sorted from them (not recorded which). These receptors were collected from an adult woman who had mild COVID-19 (a few samples of this study predate the infection). Cell type and time point are not known.

The V and J genes are TRBV3-1 and TRBJ2-3; D possibly corresponds to TRBD2 (6 bases). CDR3 length: 17 amino acids. Germline V gene sequence: CDR1 LGHDT, CDR2 YNNKEL (reference sequence). The CDR3: CASGSPAKRGWLDTQYF. The CDR3 DNA is TGTGCTTCCGGATCACCGGCTAAACGGGGGTGGCTAGATACGCAGTATTTT.

This clonotype turned up a few times. The J gene is TRBJ2-1, the V gene TRBV7-3, with D possibly TRBD2 on 6 matching bases. This CDR3 has 14 residues. Trimming cost V 5 bases and J 4 bases, with 12 bases left between them. Germline V CDR1 and CDR2: SGHTA, FQGTGA. The CDR3 here is CASSHGLPYNEQFF. The CDR3, as DNA: TGTGCCAGCAGCCATGGACTACCGTACAATGAGCAGTTCTTC.

The chain employs TRBV18 and TRBJ1-2; 8 bases agree with TRBD1. The CDR3 has 16 amino acids. CDR1 is KGHSH and CDR2 is LQKENI in the germline V gene. The V and J ends lost 4 bases and 1 base, in that order; junction bases with no gene match: 8. This chain's CDR3 is CASSLKRTGLNYGYTF. DNA for the CDR3: TGTGCCAGCTCACTAAAACGGACAGGGCTTAACTATGGCTACACCTTC.

The V gene is TRBV2, the J gene TRBJ2-7; TRBD1 aligns across 7 bases. The germline V gene has CDR1 SNHLY and CDR2 FYNNEI. V lost 7 bases and J lost 3; bases outside the gene matches: 12. The CDR3 has 15 residues. CDR3 in amino acids: CASIRPGQRNYEQYF. CDR3 DNA: TGTGCCAGCATCCGTCCGGGACAGCGAAACTACGAGCAGTACTTC.

At least ten counts were recorded for this clonotype. The V and J genes are TRBV20-1 and TRBJ2-7; possible D gene TRBD2, 5 bases. This CDR3 spans 13 amino acids. Germline CDR1 is DFQATT and CDR2 is SNEGSKA (reference sequence). Trimming left V 6 bases short and J 7 bases short, with 19 bases between. CDR3 sequence (DNA): TGCAGTGCCCCCCGGGATCCATTAGAAGAGCAGTACTTC. Amino acids: CSAPRDPLEEQYF.

This chain joins TRBV19 and TRBJ2-3; tentatively, D is TRBD2 (6 bases). Germline V CDR1 and CDR2: LNHDA, SQIVND (reference sequence). CDR3 length equals 15 residues. V dropped 2 bases and J dropped 3 bases, with 12 bases sitting between them. The CDR3 region is CASSILGLETDTQYF. CDR3 sequence (DNA): TGTGCCAGTAGTATATTGGGACTCGAGACAGATACGCAGTATTTT.

This clonotype was found a few times. The rearrangement links TRBV6-5 to TRBJ2-3, with 7 bases lining up with TRBD2. The V gene's germline CDR1 is MNHEY and CDR2 SVGAGI. The CDR3 spans 14 residues. The trim removed 9 bases at V and 2 bases at J, leaving 8 bases unmatched. The CDR3 loop is CASRDGRITDTQYF. DNA for the CDR3: TGTGCCAGTAGGGACGGGAGGATCACAGATACGCAGTATTTT.

This sequence joins TRBV5-5 and TRBJ1-2; D gene uncertain. This CDR3 comprises 14 residues. V lost 4 bases, J lost 5 bases, and 15 bases lay in between. CDR1 is SGHKS, CDR2 YYEKEE, per germline (reference sequence). CDR3 amino acids: CASSQASGWYGYTF. The CDR3 DNA sequence: TGTGCCAGCAGCCAAGCCTCGGGTTGGTATGGCTACACCTTC.

The J gene is TRBJ2-7, the V gene TRBV11-2; 8 bases agree with TRBD1. Looked up from germline, CDR1 is SGHAT and CDR2 is FQNNGV. CDR3 length equals 15 residues. V shed 5 bases and J 5 bases; nucleotides not matched to a gene: 11. The CDR3 region has the DNA TGTGCCAGCAGCACTACTACAGGGGGGCCCCACGAGCAGTACTTC. Protein sequence: CASSTTTGGPHEQYF.

A few counts support this clonotype. The chain has TRBV20-1 and TRBJ2-7; 9 bases match TRBD2. J gave up 0 bases and V 6 bases, and 6 bases lay outside the gene matches. Germline V gene data show CDR1 as DFQATT and CDR2 as SNEGSKA (reference sequence). There are 14 residues in the CDR3. The DNA of the CDR3 is TGCAGTGCAAAGCGGGAGGATAGCTCCTACGAGCAGTACTTC. Protein product: CSAKREDSSYEQYF.

This chain connects TRBV14 to TRBJ1-4; unclear D gene. The V gene's germline CDR1 is SGHDN and CDR2 FVKESK. V lost 1 base and J lost 3, with 15 bases in between. The CDR3 totals 17 residues. CDR3 sequence reads: CASSQVRGLEANEKLFF. The CDR3 nucleotides read TGTGCCAGCAGCCAAGTACGAGGGCTGGAGGCTAATGAAAAACTGTTTTTT.

This chain connects TRBV9 to TRBJ1-2; tentative D call: TRBD1 (6 bases). Germline CDR1 reads SGDLS; CDR2 reads YYNGEE. The CDR3 is 15 residues long. Trimming took 4 bases from V and 2 from J, leaving 15 bases between them. CDR3 coding DNA: TGTGCCAGCAGCCTTGAACTTGGGGGCAACTATGGCTACACCTTC. Translation: CASSLELGGNYGYTF.

This clonotype was seen a handful of times. The J gene is TRBJ1-5, the V gene TRBV20-1; perhaps TRBD1 as D (5 bases). Per the germline V gene, CDR1 is DFQATT and CDR2 is SNEGSKA (reference sequence). This CDR3 region has 14 residues. Trimming stripped 0 bases from V and 7 bases from J, with 13 bases between. The CDR3 coding sequence is TGCAGTGCTAGAGATGACCAGGGAAGGCAGCCCCAGCATTTT. Residues: CSARDDQGRQPQHF.

The chain combines TRBV5-1 with TRBJ2-2; D is unresolved. CDR1 and CDR2 from the germline V gene are SGHRS and YFSETQ. The CDR3 has 16 residues. V was pared by 2 bases and J by 0 bases, with 11 bases between. CDR3 in DNA: TGCGCCAGCAGCTTAGACACAAGGTCGAACACCGGGGAGCTGTTTTTT. It encodes CASSLDTRSNTGELFF.

The gene calls are TRBV27 and TRBJ2-3, with D maybe TRBD2 (5 bases). The CDR3 extends over 16 amino acids. The ends were cut back, 6 bases at V and 2 bases at J, with 18 bases in the middle. Germline V CDR1 and CDR2: MNHEY, SMNVEV (reference sequence). CDR3: CASSRTAGEYTDTQYF. The CDR3 DNA follows: TGTGCCAGCAGCCGGACCGCCGGGGAATACACAGATACGCAGTATTTT.

The chain carries TRBV7-3 and TRBJ2-3; D is possibly TRBD2 (6 bases). Germline CDR1 is SGHTA and CDR2 is FQGTGA. V shed 0 bases and J shed 3 bases, with 13 bases lying between them. CDR3 length equals 16 residues. The CDR3: CASSLTVGGVTDTQYF. In DNA form, the CDR3 reads TGTGCCAGCAGCTTAACGGTGGGGGGAGTGACAGATACGCAGTATTTT.

The rearrangement links TRBV2 to TRBJ1-2; D gene ambiguous. The V and J ends lost 2 bases and 2 bases respectively, with 18 bases between them. Germline values: CDR1 SNHLY, CDR2 FYNNEI. The CDR3 totals 17 residues. CDR3: CASSERLWATSNYGYTF. In DNA, the CDR3 is TGTGCCAGCAGTGAAAGGCTGTGGGCGACCTCCAACTATGGCTACACCTTC. Using reference TRBV2 and TRBJ1-2 for the parts outside the CDR3, the full variable domain is EPEVTQTPSHQVTQMGQEVILRCVPISNHLYFYWYRQILGQKVEFLVSFYNNEISEKSEIFDDQFSVERPDGSNFTLKIRSTKLEDSAMYFCASSERLWATSNYGYTFGSGTRLTVV.

The genes are TRBV4-3 and TRBJ2-6; unclear D gene. The germline V gene encodes CDR1 LGHNA and CDR2 YSLEER. There are 16 residues in the CDR3. The germline V and J ends were trimmed by 1 base and 0 bases, with 7 bases remaining between them. The CDR3 coding sequence is TGCGCCAGCAGCCAAGCGGTGCCCTCTGGGGCCAACGTCCTGACTTTC. It specifies CASSQAVPSGANVLTF.

This clonotype was picked up a small number of times. The rearrangement joins TRBV25-1 to TRBJ1-1; D not resolved. V was shortened by 2 bases and J by 6 bases, with 10 bases between the two germline ends. CDR3 length: 13 amino acids. Germline-derived CDR1 and CDR2 are MGHDK and SYGVNS. CDR3 sequence (DNA): TGTGCCAGCAGTGAACCTCTCACTCCTGAAGCTTTCTTT. Translating it yields CASSEPLTPEAFF.

V usage is TRBV27 and J usage is TRBJ2-7; D is uncertain. V was clipped by 4 bases and J by 3 bases, with 28 bases between them. CDR1 MNHEY and CDR2 SMNVEV come from the germline V gene (reference sequence). The CDR3 loop spans 19 amino acids. The CDR3 bases are TGTGCCAGCAGTTGGTCGAGGAAGGGCCCGGAGACCCCCGGCTACGAGCAGTACTTC. It specifies CASSWSRKGPETPGYEQYF.

This sequence joins TRBV6-5 and TRBJ1-6; TRBD1 aligns across 8 bases. Germline values: CDR1 MNHEY, CDR2 SVGAGI. With V trimmed by 3 bases and J by 9 bases, 7 bases remained unmatched. CDR3 length equals 15 residues. CDR3 sequence (DNA): TGTGCCAGCAGTTATGGCAGGGGGCTTAGTTCACCCCTCCACTTT. Its protein product is CASSYGRGLSSPLHF.

The V and J genes are TRBV2 and TRBJ1-2; unclear D gene. The length of the CDR3 is 12 residues. Germline lookup yields CDR1 SNHLY and CDR2 FYNNEI. Trimming left V 7 bases short and J 2 bases short, with 8 bases between. The CDR3 loop is CASTGTNYGYTF. The CDR3 nucleotides are TGTGCCAGCACAGGCACCAACTATGGCTACACCTTC.

A few counts support this clonotype. V gene TRBV7-8 combines with J gene TRBJ2-1, with unresolved D. Germline CDR1 and CDR2: SGHVS and FQNEAQ. This CDR3 is 13 amino acids long. Trimming removed 5 bases from V and 4 bases from J, with 9 bases in between. The CDR3 sequence is CASSQTRYNEQFF. The CDR3 DNA reads as TGTGCCAGCAGCCAGACTCGATACAATGAGCAGTTCTTC.

This chain uses TRBV2 with TRBJ2-6; weak D call: TRBD1 (5 bases). V was trimmed by 4 bases and J by 0 bases, leaving 13 bases between them. Germline V lookup: CDR1 SNHLY, CDR2 FYNNEI. There are 17 residues in the CDR3. The chain's CDR3 is CASSARGTISGANVLTF. Written as DNA, the CDR3 is TGTGCCAGCAGTGCTAGGGGCACTATCTCTGGGGCCAACGTCCTGACTTTC.

The table lists this clonotype with a few counts. The chain employs TRBV4-1 and TRBJ1-1; D gene ambiguous. The ends were cut back, 3 bases at V and 5 bases at J, with 10 bases in the middle. The length of the CDR3 is 13 residues. Germline CDR1 MGHRA, CDR2 YSYEKL. CDR3 protein: CASSHKGTTEAFF. The CDR3 DNA sequence: TGCGCCAGCAGCCACAAGGGCACAACTGAAGCTTTCTTT.

The CDR3 sequence: CASASANTGELFF. The DNA of the CDR3 is TGTGCCAGCGCGTCGGCGAACACCGGGGAGCTGTTTTTT. The chain couples TRBV9 to TRBJ2-2; D unclear. The CDR3 runs to 13 residues. Between the trimmed V and J ends, which lost 7 bases and 0 bases, there was a span of 7 bases. Looked up from germline, CDR1 is SGDLS and CDR2 is YYNGEE.

Comment on this clonotype: The junction does not match germline at one end; this may be a read error. J is TRBJ2-1 and V is TRBV7-7, with 8 nucleotides matching TRBD2. The CDR3 contains 15 residues. Germline assignment: CDR1 SSHAT and CDR2 FNYEAQ (reference sequence). The CDR3 DNA follows: TGTGCTAGCAGCTTAGGGACTAGTATTCGGAATGAGCAGTTCTTC. Its translation: CASSLGTSIRNEQFF.

The chain has TRBV12-3 or TRBV12-4 and TRBJ1-2; weak D call: TRBD1 (5 bases). The CDR3 is made up of 11 amino acids. V was clipped by 3 bases and J by 13 bases, with 12 bases between them. The CDR3: CASSLGVGCTF. The CDR3 nucleotides are TGTGCCAGCAGTTTGGGGGTAGGATGCACCTTC.

This clonotype has more than one count but fewer than ten. The chain employs TRBV29-1 and TRBJ2-7, with 7 bases fitting TRBD1. J was trimmed by 4 bases and V by 4 bases; bases with no gene match: 7. This CDR3 comprises 13 residues. Germline CDR1 reads SQVTM; CDR2 reads ANQGSEA. CDR3 in amino acids: CSVVWTGLYEQYF. The CDR3 DNA reads TGCAGCGTTGTTTGGACAGGCCTGTACGAGCAGTACTTC.

The V call is TRBV27, the J call TRBJ2-5; D gene unclear. Per the germline V gene, CDR1 is MNHEY and CDR2 is SMNVEV (reference sequence). CDR3 length: 15 amino acids. Trimming cost V 2 bases and J 1 base, with 11 bases left between them. The CDR3 here is CASSLRVGSQETQYF. As DNA, the CDR3 is TGTGCCAGCAGTTTAAGAGTTGGTTCCCAAGAGACCCAGTACTTC.

The chain recombines TRBV12-3 or TRBV12-4 with TRBJ1-1, with no clear D. This CDR3 comprises 14 residues. Trimming stripped 4 bases from V and 4 bases from J, with 13 bases between. The CDR3 sequence is CASSSWVEGTEAFF. The CDR3 nucleotides are TGTGCCAGCAGTTCTTGGGTGGAAGGCACTGAAGCTTTCTTT.